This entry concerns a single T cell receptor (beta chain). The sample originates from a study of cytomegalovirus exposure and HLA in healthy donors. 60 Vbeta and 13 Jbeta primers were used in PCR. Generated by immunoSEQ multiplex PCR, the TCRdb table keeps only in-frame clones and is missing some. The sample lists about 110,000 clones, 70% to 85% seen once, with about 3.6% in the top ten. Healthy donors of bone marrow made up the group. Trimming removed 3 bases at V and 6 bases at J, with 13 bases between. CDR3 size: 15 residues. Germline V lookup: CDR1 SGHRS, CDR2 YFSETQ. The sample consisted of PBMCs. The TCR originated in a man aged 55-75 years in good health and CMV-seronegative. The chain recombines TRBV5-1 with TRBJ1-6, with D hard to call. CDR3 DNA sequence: TGCGCCAGCAGCTACGGGGTAGAACTTAATTCACCCCTCCACTTT. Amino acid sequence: CASSYGVELNSPLHF.